This T cell receptor beta chain stems from a study of cytomegalovirus exposure and HLA in healthy donors. Donors were drawn from the roughly 120-subject validation cohort, separate from the approximately 680-subject first cohort. The CDR3 has 17 amino acids. The germline V and J ends were trimmed by 4 bases and 0 bases, with 20 bases remaining between them. Germline CDR1 is SGHRS and CDR2 is YFSETQ. Profiled with immunoSEQ multiplex PCR; TCRdb holds only in-frame clones, not every one. The sample lists approximately 99,000 clones, almost 96% seen once, with roughly 0.67% in the top ten. The chain couples TRBV5-1 to TRBJ2-7, with D possibly matching TRBD2 (7 bases). The sequenced sample was PBMCs. The sequence came from a woman aged 18-30 years in good health and CMV-seronegative. The CDR3 nucleotides read TGCGCCAGCAGCCGGTGGGGGGCGGGGGTATACTCCTACGAGCAGTACTTC. As protein: CASSRWGAGVYSYEQYF.